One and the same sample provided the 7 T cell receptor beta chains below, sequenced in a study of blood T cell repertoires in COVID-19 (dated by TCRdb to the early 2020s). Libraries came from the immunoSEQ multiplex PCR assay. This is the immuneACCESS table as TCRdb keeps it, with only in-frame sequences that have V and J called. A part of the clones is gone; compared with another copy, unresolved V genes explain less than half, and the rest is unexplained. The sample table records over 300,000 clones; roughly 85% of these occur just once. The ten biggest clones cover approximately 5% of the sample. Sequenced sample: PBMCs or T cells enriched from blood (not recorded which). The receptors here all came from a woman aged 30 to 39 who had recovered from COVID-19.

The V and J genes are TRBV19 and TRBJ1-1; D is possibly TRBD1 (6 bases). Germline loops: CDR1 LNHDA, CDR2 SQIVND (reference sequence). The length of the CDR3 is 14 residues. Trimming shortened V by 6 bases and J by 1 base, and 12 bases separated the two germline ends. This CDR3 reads CASRNRETNTEAFF. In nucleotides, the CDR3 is TGTGCCAGTAGAAACAGGGAAACGAACACTGAAGCTTTCTTT.

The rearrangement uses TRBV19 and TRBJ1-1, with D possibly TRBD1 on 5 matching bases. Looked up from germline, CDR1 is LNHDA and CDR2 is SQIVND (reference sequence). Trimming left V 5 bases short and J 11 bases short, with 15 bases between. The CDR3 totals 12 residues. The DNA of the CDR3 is TGTGCCAGTAGTCACCCGGGGGGAGATGCTTTCTTT. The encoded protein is CASSHPGGDAFF.

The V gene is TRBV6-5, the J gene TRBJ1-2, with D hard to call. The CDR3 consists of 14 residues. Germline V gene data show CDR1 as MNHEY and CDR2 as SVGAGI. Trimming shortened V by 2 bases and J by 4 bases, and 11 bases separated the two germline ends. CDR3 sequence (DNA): TGTGCCAGCAGTTACAGCTCCAGAGGCTATGGCTACACCTTC. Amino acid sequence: CASSYSSRGYGYTF.

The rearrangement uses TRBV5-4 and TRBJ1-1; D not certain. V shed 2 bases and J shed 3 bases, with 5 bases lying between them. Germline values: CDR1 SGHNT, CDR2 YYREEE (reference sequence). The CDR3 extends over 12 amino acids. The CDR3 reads CASSFPDTEAFF. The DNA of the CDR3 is TGTGCCAGCAGCTTTCCGGACACTGAAGCTTTCTTT.

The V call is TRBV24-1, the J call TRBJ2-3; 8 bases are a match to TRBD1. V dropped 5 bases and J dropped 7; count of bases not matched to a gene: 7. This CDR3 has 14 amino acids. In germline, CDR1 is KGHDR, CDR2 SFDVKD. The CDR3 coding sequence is TGTGCCACCAGTGCTCCAGGGGGCTCATATACGCAGTATTTT. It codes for CATSAPGGSYTQYF.

CDR3 protein: CASSYDRGAEAFF. The CDR3 region has the DNA TGTGCCAGCAGTTACGACAGGGGCGCTGAAGCTTTCTTT. The chain carries TRBV6-5 and TRBJ1-1, with TRBD1 matching over 8 bases. Germline lookup yields CDR1 MNHEY and CDR2 SVGAGI. The CDR3 has 13 residues. J was trimmed by 6 bases and V by 2 bases; bases with no gene match: 2.

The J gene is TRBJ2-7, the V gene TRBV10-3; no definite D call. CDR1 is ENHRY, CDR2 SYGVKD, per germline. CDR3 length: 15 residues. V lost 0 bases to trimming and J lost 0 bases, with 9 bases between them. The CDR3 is CAISESGRSSYEQYF. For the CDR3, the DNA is TGTGCCATCAGTGAGTCGGGTCGGAGCTCCTACGAGCAGTACTTC.